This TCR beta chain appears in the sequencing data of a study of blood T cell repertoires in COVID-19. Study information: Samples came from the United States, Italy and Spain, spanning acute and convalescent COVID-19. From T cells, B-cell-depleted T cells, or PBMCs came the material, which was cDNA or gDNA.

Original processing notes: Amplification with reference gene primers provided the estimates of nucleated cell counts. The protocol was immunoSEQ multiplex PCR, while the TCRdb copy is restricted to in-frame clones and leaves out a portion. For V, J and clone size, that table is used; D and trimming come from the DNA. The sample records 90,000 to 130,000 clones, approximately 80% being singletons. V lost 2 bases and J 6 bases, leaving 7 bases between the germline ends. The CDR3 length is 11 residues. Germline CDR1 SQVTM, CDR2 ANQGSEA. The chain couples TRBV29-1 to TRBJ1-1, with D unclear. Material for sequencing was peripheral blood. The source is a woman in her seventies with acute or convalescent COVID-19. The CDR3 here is CSVEPGSEAFF. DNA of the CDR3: TGCAGCGTTGAACCGGGATCTGAAGCTTTCTTT.